Listed below are T cell receptor beta chains from one sample, sequenced in a study of cytomegalovirus exposure and HLA in healthy donors. Clones were sequenced by immunoSEQ multiplex PCR, and TCRdb holds only the in-frame ones, with some missing. The sample has about 120,000 clones; about 80% are singletons. Source material: PBMCs. The receptors derive from a woman aged 40 to 50 in good health and CMV-seropositive. CDR3s include the opening cysteine and the closing phenylalanine or tryptophan. The D gene is left open where the match is weak. The size entry is marked missing in some rows and otherwise reads once, few, many or a size class.

D gene: NA; J gene: TRBJ1-4; clone size: NA; V gene: TRBV25-1; CDR3 DNA: TGCGCCAGCATCGCAGGTACTAATGAAAAACTGTTTTTT; CDR3 protein: CASIAGTNEKLFF
D gene: NA; J gene: TRBJ1-5; clone size: NA; V gene: TRBV7-8; CDR3 DNA: TGTGCCAGCAGCTTAGGGGGCCAGCCAAATCAGCCCCAGCATTTT; CDR3 protein: CASSLGGQPNQPQHF
D gene: NA; J gene: TRBJ1-2; clone size: few; V gene: TRBV9; CDR3 DNA: TGTGCCAGCAGCGTAGAGACCCAGGGCCCCGCTGAGTATGGCTACACCTTC; CDR3 protein: CASSVETQGPAEYGYTF
D gene: TRBD2; J gene: TRBJ2-3; clone size: NA; V gene: TRBV9; CDR3 DNA: TGTGCCAGCAGCGTAGCCGCGGGAGGGGTGGTAGATACGCAGTATTTT; CDR3 protein: CASSVAAGGVVDTQYF
D gene: TRBD2; J gene: TRBJ2-6; clone size: NA; V gene: TRBV5-1; CDR3 DNA: TGCGCCAGCAGCTCGGGGGGGTTCCAATCTGGGGCCAACGTCCTGACTTTC; CDR3 protein: CASSSGGFQSGANVLTF
D gene: TRBD1; J gene: TRBJ1-1; clone size: NA; V gene: TRBV10-2; CDR3 DNA: TGCGCCAGCAGTGGGGGACAGGAAGCTTTCTTT; CDR3 protein: CASSGGQEAFF
D gene: TRBD1; J gene: TRBJ1-4; clone size: NA; V gene: TRBV7-9; CDR3 DNA: TGTTCCAGCAGCTCCTGGACAGGACCTAATGAAAAACTGTTTTTT; CDR3 protein: CSSSSWTGPNEKLFF
D gene: TRBD2; J gene: TRBJ2-5; clone size: NA; V gene: TRBV7-8; CDR3 DNA: TGTGCCAGCAGCTTGGCTAGCGGGAGTGTTGGAGAGACCCAGTACTTC; CDR3 protein: CASSLASGSVGETQYF
D gene: NA; J gene: TRBJ2-3; clone size: NA; V gene: TRBV19; CDR3 DNA: TGTGCCAGTAGTATAGTCCCCCGCGCCGAATGCACAGATACGCAGTATTTT; CDR3 protein: CASSIVPRAECTDTQYF
D gene: TRBD1; J gene: TRBJ1-2; clone size: NA; V gene: TRBV14; CDR3 DNA: TGTGCCAGCAGCCACCGGGACAGCACCTATGGCTACACCTTC; CDR3 protein: CASSHRDSTYGYTF
D gene: NA; J gene: TRBJ2-7; clone size: once; V gene: TRBV11-3; CDR3 DNA: TGTGCCAGCAGCTCCCGGGGACATATCTACGAGCAGTACTTC; CDR3 protein: CASSSRGHIYEQYF
D gene: TRBD1; J gene: TRBJ1-4; clone size: NA; V gene: TRBV10-3; CDR3 DNA: TGTGCCATCACCCGGACAGGGAGGGTATCTAATGAAAAACTGTTTTTT; CDR3 protein: CAITRTGRVSNEKLFF
D gene: TRBD1; J gene: TRBJ1-1; clone size: NA; V gene: TRBV5-6; CDR3 DNA: TGTGCCAGCAGCCGGGGACAGGGGAGGTTAATGAACACTGAAGCTTTCTTT; CDR3 protein: CASSRGQGRLMNTEAFF
D gene: TRBD2; J gene: TRBJ2-1; clone size: once; V gene: TRBV6-1; CDR3 DNA: TGTGCCAGCGGTGAAGGGACTAGCGGGATTTATCGGCAGTTCTTC; CDR3 protein: CASGEGTSGIYRQFF